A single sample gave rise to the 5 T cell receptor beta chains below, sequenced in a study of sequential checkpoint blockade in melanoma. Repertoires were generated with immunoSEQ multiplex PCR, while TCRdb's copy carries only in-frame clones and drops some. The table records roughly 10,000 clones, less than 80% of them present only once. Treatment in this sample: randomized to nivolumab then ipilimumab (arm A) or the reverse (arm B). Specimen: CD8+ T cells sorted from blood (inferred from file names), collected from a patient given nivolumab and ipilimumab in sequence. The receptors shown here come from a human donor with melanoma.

The CDR3 reads CASTQTGDSEKLFF. The CDR3 DNA follows: TGTGCCAGCACCCAGACAGGGGACAGCGAAAAACTGTTTTTT. The V call is TRBV13, the J call TRBJ1-4; 8 nucleotides match TRBD1. Per the germline V gene, CDR1 is PRHDT and CDR2 is FYEKMQ (reference sequence). V lost 7 bases to trimming and J lost 8 bases; unmatched junction nucleotides: 9. This CDR3 contains 14 residues.

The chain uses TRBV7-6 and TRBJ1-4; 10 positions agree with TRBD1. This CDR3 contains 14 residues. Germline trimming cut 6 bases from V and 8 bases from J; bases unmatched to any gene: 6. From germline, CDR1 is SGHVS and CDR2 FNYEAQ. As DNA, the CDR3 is TGTGCCAGCAGTCCCGGGACAGGGGACGAAAAACTGTTTTTT. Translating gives CASSPGTGDEKLFF.

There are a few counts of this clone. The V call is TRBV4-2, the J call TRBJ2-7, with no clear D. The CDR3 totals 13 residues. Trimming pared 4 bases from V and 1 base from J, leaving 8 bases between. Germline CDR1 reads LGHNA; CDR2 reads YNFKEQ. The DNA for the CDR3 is TGTGCCAGCAGCCCCCTACGTTCCTACGAGCAGTACTTC. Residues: CASSPLRSYEQYF.

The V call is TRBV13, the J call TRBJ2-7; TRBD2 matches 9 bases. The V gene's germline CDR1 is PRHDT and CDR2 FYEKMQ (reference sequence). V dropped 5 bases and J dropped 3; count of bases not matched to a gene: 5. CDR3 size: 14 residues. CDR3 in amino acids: CASSPSSGSYEQYV. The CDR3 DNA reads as TGTGCCAGCAGCCCGAGTAGCGGGAGCTACGAGCAGTACGTC.

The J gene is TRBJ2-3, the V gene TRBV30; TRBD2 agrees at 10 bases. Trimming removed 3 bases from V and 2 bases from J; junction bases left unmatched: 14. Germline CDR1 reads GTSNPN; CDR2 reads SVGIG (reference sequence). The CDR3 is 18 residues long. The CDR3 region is CAWRPHPRTSGFTDTQYF. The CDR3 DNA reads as TGTGCCTGGAGGCCACACCCCCGGACTAGCGGCTTCACAGATACGCAGTATTTT.